This record looks at one T cell receptor (beta chain) sequence and its context. The junction differs from germline at one of its ends, possibly a read error. Method: immunoSEQ multiplex PCR; TCRdb's copy keeps in-frame clones and lacks some. Among about 59,000 clones, 60% to 80% were seen once, and the ten largest hold over 10%. These data come from a study of blood T cell repertoires in COVID-19. Germline CDR1 is SSHAT and CDR2 is FNYEAQ (reference sequence). CDR3 length: 15 amino acids. This receptor was obtained from a man older than 75 with acute or convalescent COVID-19. The rearrangement links TRBV7-7 to TRBJ2-1; 7 bases are shared with TRBD2. The material sequenced was peripheral blood. The CDR3 reads CASSLSLAAYNEQFF. The CDR3 DNA reads TGTGCTAGCAGCTTAAGTCTAGCGGCCTACAATGAGCAGTTCTTC.